Below, 26 T cell receptor beta chains from the same sample are listed, as sequenced in a study of beta chain features in type 1 diabetes (dated by TCRdb to about 2018). The paper's findings and limits, for the study overall: Type 1 diabetes patients showed a moderate but significant shortening of TCRB CDR3 length in all four CD4+ subsets.

Receptors were amplified or captured by the immunoSEQ multiplex PCR assay. The entire isolated RNA was reverse transcribed using the High Capacity cDNA Reverse Transcription Kit, and thus expressed TCRB transcripts were sequenced. The immuneACCESS repertoire file appears here via TCRdb, limited to in-frame rearrangements. These files lack a portion of the clones; in checked studies, under half of the deficit traces to unresolved V genes, and the cause of the others is not known. For this sample there are roughly 260,000 clones; roughly 20% appear just once. The top ten hold around 0.029% of the sample. Their cognate antigens are unknown. The sequenced sample consisted of naive CD4+ T cells from blood. The cell subset or site label corresponds to: true naive CD4+ T cells. The receptors were sampled from a woman between 40 and 50 years old with type 1 diabetes.

The J gene is TRBJ1-2, the V gene TRBV4-3; no clear D gene. Germline CDR1 is LGHNA and CDR2 is YSLEER. Trimming removed 0 bases at V and 3 bases at J, with 8 bases between. The CDR3 is 14 amino acids. CDR3 protein: CASSQEQIDYGYTF. CDR3 nucleotides: TGCGCCAGCAGCCAAGAACAGATCGACTATGGCTACACCTTC.

This clone was seen only a few times. V is TRBV2 and J is TRBJ1-1; 12 bases are a match to TRBD1. V lost 7 bases, J lost 3 bases, and 3 bases stayed unmatched. This CDR3 has 14 residues. Per germline, CDR1 SNHLY and CDR2 FYNNEI. CDR3 residues: CASTGTGGYTEAFF. CDR3 DNA sequence: TGTGCCAGCACCGGGACAGGGGGCTACACTGAAGCTTTCTTT.

This clone was recorded a few times. This sequence joins TRBV4-3 and TRBJ2-1, with 9 bases aligning to TRBD1. Germline lookup yields CDR1 LGHNA and CDR2 YSLEER. CDR3 size: 14 residues. With 3 bases clipped from V and 7 bases from J, the junction kept 4 bases outside the gene matches. CDR3 sequence reads: CASSHPDRGNEQFF. In DNA form, the CDR3 reads TGCGCCAGCAGCCACCCCGACAGGGGGAATGAGCAGTTCTTC.

This clone was observed once. The rearrangement uses TRBV5-1 and TRBJ2-1; D is perhaps TRBD1 (5 bases). The germline V gene has CDR1 SGHRS and CDR2 YFSETQ. The V end lost 0 bases, the J end lost 9 bases, and 16 bases lay between the germline ends. This CDR3 contains 15 residues. The CDR3 protein is CASSLVFGREGEQFF. CDR3 bases: TGCGCCAGCAGCTTGGTATTCGGCAGGGAAGGTGAGCAGTTCTTC.

V is TRBV5-4 and J is TRBJ2-7, with TRBD1 as a possible D gene (6 bases). V shed 3 bases and J shed 7 bases, with 23 bases lying between them. Germline V gene sequence: CDR1 SGHNT, CDR2 YYREEE (reference sequence). This CDR3 region has 16 residues. The CDR3 DNA is TGTGCCAGCAGCTCCTCCAGACAGACCACGAGGGGGGAGCAGTACTTC. It translates to CASSSSRQTTRGEQYF.

This clone was detected only a few times. The chain carries TRBV2 and TRBJ1-4, with no clear D. Germline V gene sequence: CDR1 SNHLY, CDR2 FYNNEI. V gave up 8 bases and J gave up 5 bases, with 15 bases separating them. CDR3 length: 14 amino acids. The CDR3 DNA reads TGTGCCAGCGGAGGGAAGGGAGGAAATGAAAAACTGTTTTTT. Protein sequence: CASGGKGGNEKLFF.

The chain has TRBV5-1 and TRBJ1-1, with D perhaps matching TRBD1 (5 bases). Germline CDR1 and CDR2: SGHRS and YFSETQ. Trimming shortened V by 0 bases and J by 0 bases, and 6 bases separated the two germline ends. This CDR3 has 14 residues. The CDR3 DNA reads TGCGCCAGCAGCTTGGGGGGCGTGAACACTGAAGCTTTCTTT. It is translated as CASSLGGVNTEAFF.

This clone was found a few times. J is TRBJ2-1 and V is TRBV9; the D gene is possibly TRBD1 (6 bases). The CDR3 runs 13 residues. Germline CDR1 reads SGDLS; CDR2 reads YYNGEE. With 4 bases removed from V and 5 bases from J, the gap between germline ends came to 10 bases. CDR3 residues: CASSITGNNEQFF. The CDR3 nucleotides read TGTGCCAGCAGCATAACAGGGAACAATGAGCAGTTCTTC.

The gene calls are TRBV7-2 and TRBJ2-5; 11 bases match TRBD2. This CDR3 is 13 amino acids long. From germline, CDR1 is SGHTA and CDR2 FQGNSA. With V trimmed by 6 bases and J by 5 bases, 2 bases remained unmatched. The CDR3 nucleotides are TGTGCCAGCAGACGGACTAGCGGGGAGACCCAGTACTTC. It translates to CASRRTSGETQYF.

This chain connects TRBV9 to TRBJ2-1; TRBD2 aligns across 9 bases. The CDR3 has 16 residues. V lost 0 bases and J lost 9; bases outside the gene matches: 10. Germline assignment: CDR1 SGDLS and CDR2 YYNGEE. As DNA, the CDR3 is TGTGCCAGCAGCGTAGGGACTAGCGAGGGGCAGAGTGAGCAGTTCTTC. It translates to CASSVGTSEGQSEQFF.

The chain links TRBV4-3 to TRBJ1-5; D is undetermined. This CDR3 comprises 14 residues. Per germline, CDR1 LGHNA and CDR2 YSLEER. Trimming shortened V by 0 bases and J by 5 bases, and 8 bases separated the two germline ends. CDR3 amino acids: CASSQEDGDQPQHF. CDR3 sequence (DNA): TGCGCCAGCAGCCAAGAAGACGGGGATCAGCCCCAGCATTTT.

This chain uses TRBV28 with TRBJ2-7, with 7 bases that match TRBD1. Germline trimming cut 1 base from V and 3 bases from J; bases unmatched to any gene: 6. The CDR3 has 15 amino acids. Per germline, CDR1 MDHEN and CDR2 SYDVKM. The CDR3 spells CASSLLRQGGYEQYF. CDR3 nucleotide sequence: TGTGCCAGCAGTTTATTACGACAGGGTGGCTACGAGCAGTACTTC.

The genes are TRBV5-4 and TRBJ2-1; D gene ambiguous. The CDR3 totals 13 residues. The germline V and J ends were trimmed by 0 bases and 9 bases, with 10 bases remaining between them. The germline V gene has CDR1 SGHNT and CDR2 YYREEE (reference sequence). CDR3 protein: CASSLEPRSEQFF. The DNA of the CDR3 is TGTGCCAGCAGCTTGGAACCTAGAAGTGAGCAGTTCTTC.

This clone was counted only a few times. This chain uses TRBV7-8 with TRBJ1-5; 9 nucleotides line up with TRBD1. CDR3 length: 15 residues. Germline CDR1 and CDR2: SGHVS and FQNEAQ. V trimming: 3 bases; J trimming: 1 base; junction bases outside the gene matches: 1. The CDR3 nucleotides are TGTGCCAGCAGCTTGACAGGGGGAAGCAATCAGCCCCAGCATTTT. Protein: CASSLTGGSNQPQHF.

This clone was seen a handful of times. The chain couples TRBV7-6 to TRBJ2-5; 8 nucleotides agree with TRBD2. Germline CDR1 and CDR2: SGHVS and FNYEAQ. The CDR3 contains 13 residues. Trimming cost V 5 bases and J 5 bases; bases outside gene matches: 4. CDR3 sequence reads: CASSGTRWETQYF. The CDR3 region has the DNA TGTGCCAGCAGCGGGACTAGGTGGGAGACCCAGTACTTC.

In this sample, this clone turned up a few times. V is TRBV7-2 and J is TRBJ2-1; D not resolved. V gave up 8 bases and J gave up 0 bases, with 11 bases separating them. The CDR3 is 14 amino acids. Germline CDR1 SGHTA, CDR2 FQGNSA. The CDR3 is CASGLMSSYNEQFF. The CDR3 DNA sequence: TGTGCCAGCGGGCTTATGAGCTCCTACAATGAGCAGTTCTTC.

This chain uses TRBV27 with TRBJ2-3, with D perhaps matching TRBD2 (5 bases). This CDR3 is built from 15 residues. Trimming took 2 bases from V and 1 from J, leaving 10 bases between them. Germline CDR1 reads MNHEY; CDR2 reads SMNVEV (reference sequence). The chain's CDR3 is CASSLGYGGTDTQYF. CDR3 bases: TGTGCCAGCAGTTTAGGGTACGGGGGCACAGATACGCAGTATTTT.

This clone has just a few counts. The identical CDR3 is also encoded by other nucleotide sequences in the sample. V is TRBV9 and J is TRBJ1-5; possible D gene TRBD1, 5 bases. V was cut by 0 bases and J by 1 base, with 5 bases left in between. CDR3 length: 14 amino acids. Germline V gene sequence: CDR1 SGDLS, CDR2 YYNGEE. The CDR3 loop is CASSVGQSNQPQHF. The DNA for the CDR3 is TGTGCCAGCAGCGTAGGACAGAGCAATCAGCCCCAGCATTTT.

This chain uses TRBV10-3 with TRBJ2-5; 7 positions match TRBD2. Per germline, CDR1 ENHRY and CDR2 SYGVKD. This CDR3 contains 15 residues. V shed 6 bases and J 5 bases; nucleotides not matched to a gene: 12. Here the CDR3 DNA reads TGTGCCATCAGGGGGGTAGCGGGCCCACGGGAGACCCAGTACTTC. Translated, it gives CAIRGVAGPRETQYF.

This clone has more than one count but fewer than ten. This chain links TRBV14 with TRBJ2-5, with 7 positions matching TRBD2. The junction had 4 bases not matched to a gene; V was cut back by 0 bases and J by 3 bases. The CDR3 totals 15 residues. Germline assignment: CDR1 SGHDN and CDR2 FVKESK. The chain's CDR3 is CASSQERGVEETQYF. Written as DNA, the CDR3 is TGTGCCAGCAGCCAAGAACGGGGGGTAGAAGAGACCCAGTACTTC.

V and J are TRBV6-5 and TRBJ2-7; 7 nucleotides align to TRBD1. CDR3 size: 14 residues. The junction had 6 bases not matched to a gene; V was cut back by 4 bases and J by 3 bases. Per germline, CDR1 MNHEY and CDR2 SVGAGI. This CDR3 reads CASSSPGQSYEQYF. CDR3 bases: TGTGCCAGCAGTTCGCCGGGACAGAGCTACGAGCAGTACTTC.

The V call is TRBV29-1, the J call TRBJ2-1; D perhaps matches TRBD1 (6 bases). V dropped 6 bases and J dropped 6 bases, with 12 bases sitting between them. The CDR3 has 12 amino acids. Per germline, CDR1 SQVTM and CDR2 ANQGSEA. The CDR3 sequence: CSVGAATNEQFF. The CDR3 DNA follows: TGCAGCGTGGGGGCGGCCACCAATGAGCAGTTCTTC.

The chain combines TRBV5-1 with TRBJ2-3, with 12 nucleotides matching TRBD2. The CDR3 consists of 18 residues. The germline V gene encodes CDR1 SGHRS and CDR2 YFSETQ. J lost 4 bases, V lost 1 base, and 10 bases had no gene match. DNA for the CDR3: TGCGCCAGCAGCTTGACTCCGGCTAGCGGGGGGGCTGCAGATACGCAGTATTTT. It encodes CASSLTPASGGAADTQYF.

This clone came up a few times. The chain joins TRBV10-3 to TRBJ1-1, with D possibly matching TRBD1 (6 bases). The V end was cut by 5 bases, the J end by 1 base, with 14 bases between. Germline CDR1 is ENHRY and CDR2 is SYGVKD. The CDR3 consists of 15 residues. DNA of the CDR3: TGTGCCATCAGTAATTTCCAGGGGCGGAACACTGAAGCTTTCTTT. The encoded protein is CAISNFQGRNTEAFF.

Comment on this clone: A junction boundary mismatches the germline segment, possibly from a read error. J is TRBJ2-5 and V is TRBV10-3; 7 bases match TRBD1. The CDR3 consists of 13 residues. Germline V gene sequence: CDR1 ENHRY, CDR2 SYGVKD. The CDR3, as DNA: TGTGCCATCACCAAGGGACAGCAAGGGACCCAGTACTTC. Translating gives CAITKGQQGTQYF.

This clone was counted between two and nine times. The V call is TRBV7-9, the J call TRBJ2-5; TRBD1 matches at 11 bases. The CDR3 sequence is 15 residues long. V dropped 3 bases and J dropped 4; count of bases not matched to a gene: 4. Germline V lookup: CDR1 SEHNR, CDR2 FQNEAQ (reference sequence). CDR3 loop: CASSLDRGRGETQYF. The CDR3, as DNA: TGTGCCAGCAGCTTGGACAGGGGGCGAGGAGAGACCCAGTACTTC.